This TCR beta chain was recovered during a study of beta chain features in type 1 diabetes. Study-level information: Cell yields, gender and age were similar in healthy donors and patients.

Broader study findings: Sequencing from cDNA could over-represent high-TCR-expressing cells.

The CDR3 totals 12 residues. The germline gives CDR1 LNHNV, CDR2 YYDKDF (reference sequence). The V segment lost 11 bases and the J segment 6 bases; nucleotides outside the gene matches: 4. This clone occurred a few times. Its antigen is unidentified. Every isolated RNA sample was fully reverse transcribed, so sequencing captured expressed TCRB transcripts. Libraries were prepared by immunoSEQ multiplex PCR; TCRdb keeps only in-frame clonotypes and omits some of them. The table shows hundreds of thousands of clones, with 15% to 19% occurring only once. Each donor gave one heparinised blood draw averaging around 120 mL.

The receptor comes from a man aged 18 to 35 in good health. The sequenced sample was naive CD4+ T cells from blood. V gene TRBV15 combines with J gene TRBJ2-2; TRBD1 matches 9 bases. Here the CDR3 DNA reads TGTGCCTCCGGGACAGGGTCCGGGGAGCTGTTTTTT. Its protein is CASGTGSGELFF.